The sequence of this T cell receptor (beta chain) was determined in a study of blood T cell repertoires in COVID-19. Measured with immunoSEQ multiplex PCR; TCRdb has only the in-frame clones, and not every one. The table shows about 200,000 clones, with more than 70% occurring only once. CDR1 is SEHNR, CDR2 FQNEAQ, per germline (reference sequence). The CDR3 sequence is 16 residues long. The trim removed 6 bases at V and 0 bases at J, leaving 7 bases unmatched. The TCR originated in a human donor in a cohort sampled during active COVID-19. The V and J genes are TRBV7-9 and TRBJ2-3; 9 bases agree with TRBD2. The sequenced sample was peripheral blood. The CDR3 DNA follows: TGTGCCAGCAGACCCAGGACTAGCGTAAGCACAGATACGCAGTATTTT. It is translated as CASRPRTSVSTDTQYF.